The sequence of this T cell receptor (beta chain) was determined in a study of regulatory T cells in long-lasting Graves disease. Study-wide results and limits: Persistent patients shared more public clonotypes (approximately 2,800) than new patients (roughly 970). The sample size was small, and this may have reduced accuracy.

Construction of TCR beta libraries relied on iRepertoire HTBI primers and on Arm-PCR targeting CDR3 regions. TCRdb processed the multiplex PCR reads anew with MiXCR; each CDR3 protein has one entry. Of about 520,000 distinct CDR3 sequences detected, around 11% appear once; the ten largest clones hold roughly 8.2%. Notes on this clonotype: What it binds is unknown.

The CDR3 is 19 residues long. The J segment lost 0 bases and the V segment lost 2 bases, leaving 12 bases of the junction unmatched. Germline loops: CDR1 MDHEN, CDR2 SYDVKM. Time point in this sample: newly diagnosed GD, antithyroid drugs for less than 3 months. RNA isolated from PBMCs was used to make the TCR library. These sequences were also reported in another study, on T cells in Graves' hyperthyroidism and ophthalmopathy. That work adds: The study used the HTBI primer set for a first-round RT-PCR of the TCR CDR3.

This rearrangement joins TRBV28 to TRBJ2-7, with 11 bases lining up with TRBD2. The source material was peripheral blood mononuclear cells (PBMCs), sampled at new diagnosis, from a patient treated with antithyroid drugs. The origin of this receptor is a woman in her 30s with Graves disease. CDR3 loop: CASSLPKYGLAGSSYEQYF. The CDR3 DNA reads as TGTGCCAGCAGTTTACCAAAATATGGACTAGCGGGTTCCTCCTACGAGCAGTACTTC. Full variable domain (outside the CDR3, taken from reference TRBV28 and TRBJ2-7): DVKVTQSSRYLVKRTGEKVFLECVQDMDHENMFWYRQDPGLGLRLIYFSYDVKMKEKGDIPEGYSVSREKKERFSLILESASTNQTSMYLCASSLPKYGLAGSSYEQYFGPGTRLTVT.